Described below is a single T cell receptor beta chain sequence and its context. In the source study's methods: By means of reference gene primer amplification, nucleated cell counts were estimated. Repertoires were generated with immunoSEQ multiplex PCR, while TCRdb's copy carries only in-frame clones and drops some. The V and J calls and clone size are taken from that table; D and trimming were inferred from the DNA. The repertoire consists of tens of thousands of clones, with roughly 89% occurring once and the leading ten covering about 5.5%. The CDR3 runs 14 residues. The germline V gene has CDR1 SGDLS and CDR2 YYNGEE. Trimming stripped 0 bases from V and 2 bases from J, with 9 bases between. The data stem from a study of blood T cell repertoires in COVID-19. Study in general: The study drew acute and convalescent COVID-19 samples from the United States, Italy and Spain. From T cells, B-cell-depleted T cells, or PBMCs came the material, which was cDNA or gDNA.

Patients in Seattle were enrolled during active infection, then followed longitudinally. This clonotype was obtained from a man between 60 and 75 years old with COVID-19, enrolled during active disease. Sequencing input: peripheral blood. The chain recombines TRBV9 with TRBJ2-7; weak D call: TRBD1 (5 bases). CDR3: CASSVGGSPYEQYF. The CDR3 coding sequence is TGTGCCAGCAGCGTAGGGGGCAGTCCCTACGAGCAGTACTTC.